The present entry profiles one T cell receptor beta chain with its context. The record originates from a study of blood T cells in healthy people across ages. The CDR3 is 15 residues long. Germline V lookup: CDR1 SGHTA, CDR2 FQGNSA. Trimming took off 1 base at V and 1 base at J, with 10 bases between the two ends. A second about 6 to 11 cycle PCR used barcoded and J-beta primers. MiXCR was run by TCRdb on the 5' RACE reads, yielding one entry per CDR3 protein. The data show about 560,000 distinct CDR3 sequences, about 27% seen once. These records were also assigned to another study, of T cells of mothers and their children.

The receptor's source is a boy aged 2 to 10 in good health. The chain couples TRBV7-2 to TRBJ2-5; D might be TRBD1 (6 bases). Sequenced input: blood. The DNA for the CDR3 is TGTGCCAGCAGCTTAGAGGGGGACACCCAAGAGACCCAGTACTTC. Amino acids: CASSLEGDTQETQYF.